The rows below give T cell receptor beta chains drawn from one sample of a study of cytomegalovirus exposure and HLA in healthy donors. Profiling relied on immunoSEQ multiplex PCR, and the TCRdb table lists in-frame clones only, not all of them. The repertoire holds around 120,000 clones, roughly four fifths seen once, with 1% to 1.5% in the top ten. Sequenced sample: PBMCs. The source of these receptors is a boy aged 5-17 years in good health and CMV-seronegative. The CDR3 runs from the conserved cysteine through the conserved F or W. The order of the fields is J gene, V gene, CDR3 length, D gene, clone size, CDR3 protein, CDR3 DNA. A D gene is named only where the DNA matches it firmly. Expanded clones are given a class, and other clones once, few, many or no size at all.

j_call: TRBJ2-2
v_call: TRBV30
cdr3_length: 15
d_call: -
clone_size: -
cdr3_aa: CAWSGELEVGGELFF
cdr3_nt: TGTGCCTGGAGTGGGGAGCTCGAGGTGGGCGGGGAGCTGTTTTTT

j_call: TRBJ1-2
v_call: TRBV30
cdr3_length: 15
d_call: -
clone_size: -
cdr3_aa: CAWLTLISGDYGYTF
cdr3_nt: TGTGCCTGGTTAACGTTGATTAGCGGGGACTATGGCTACACCTTC

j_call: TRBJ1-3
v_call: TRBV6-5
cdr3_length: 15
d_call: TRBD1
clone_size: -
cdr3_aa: CASAYTGGTGNTIYF
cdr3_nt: TGTGCCAGCGCCTATACAGGGGGCACTGGAAACACCATATATTTT

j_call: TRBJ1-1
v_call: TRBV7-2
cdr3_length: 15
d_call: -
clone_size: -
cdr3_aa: CASSLDRGLRTEAFF
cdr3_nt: TGTGCCAGCAGCTTAGATCGGGGTTTGAGAACTGAAGCTTTCTTT

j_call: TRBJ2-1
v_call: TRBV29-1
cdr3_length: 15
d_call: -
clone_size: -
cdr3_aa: CSVEGQFVHYNEQFF
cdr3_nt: TGCAGCGTTGAGGGGCAGTTCGTCCACTACAATGAGCAGTTCTTC

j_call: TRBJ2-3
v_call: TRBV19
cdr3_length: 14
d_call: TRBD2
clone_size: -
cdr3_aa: CASRAGGSTDTQYF
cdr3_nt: TGTGCCAGTAGGGCGGGAGGTAGCACAGATACGCAGTATTTT

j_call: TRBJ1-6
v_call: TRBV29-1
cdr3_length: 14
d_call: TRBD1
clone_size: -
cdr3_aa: CSVGTWDRGTPLHF
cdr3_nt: TGCAGCGTCGGGACATGGGACAGGGGGACACCCCTCCACTTT

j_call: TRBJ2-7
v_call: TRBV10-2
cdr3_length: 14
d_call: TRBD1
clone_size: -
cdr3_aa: CASSEPGQFYEQYF
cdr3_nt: TGCGCCAGCAGTGAGCCGGGACAGTTCTACGAGCAGTACTTC

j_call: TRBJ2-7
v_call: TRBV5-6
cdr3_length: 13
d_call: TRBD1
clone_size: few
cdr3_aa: CASSFPTGDEQYF
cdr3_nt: TGTGCCAGCAGCTTCCCTACAGGGGACGAGCAGTACTTC

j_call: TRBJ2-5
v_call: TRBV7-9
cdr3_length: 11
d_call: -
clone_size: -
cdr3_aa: CASSLQNPQYF
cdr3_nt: TGTGCCAGCAGCTTACAGAACCCCCAGTACTTC

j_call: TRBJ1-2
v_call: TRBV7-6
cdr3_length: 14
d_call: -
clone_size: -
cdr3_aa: CASSLGLEDYGYTF
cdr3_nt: TGTGCCAGCAGCTTAGGTTTGGAGGACTATGGCTACACCTTC

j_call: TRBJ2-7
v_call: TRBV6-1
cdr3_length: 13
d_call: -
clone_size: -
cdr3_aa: CASSEARPYEQYF
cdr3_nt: TGTGCCAGCAGTGAAGCGAGGCCCTACGAGCAGTACTTC

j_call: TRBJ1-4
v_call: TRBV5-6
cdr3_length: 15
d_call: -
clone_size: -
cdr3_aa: CASSSQDSVNEKLFF
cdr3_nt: TGTGCCAGCAGCTCCCAGGACAGTGTCAATGAAAAACTGTTTTTT

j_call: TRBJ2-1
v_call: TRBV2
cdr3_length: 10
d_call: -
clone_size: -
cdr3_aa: CASRRNEQFF
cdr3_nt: TGTGCCAGCAGGCGAAATGAGCAGTTCTTC

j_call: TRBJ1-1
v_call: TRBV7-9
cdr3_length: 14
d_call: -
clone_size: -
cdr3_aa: CASSLELEGPEAFF
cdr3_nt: TGTGCCAGCAGCTTAGAGCTGGAGGGCCCTGAAGCTTTCTTT

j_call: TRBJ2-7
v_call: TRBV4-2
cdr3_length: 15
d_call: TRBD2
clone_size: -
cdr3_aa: CASSQDAGGSYEQYF
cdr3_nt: TGTGCCAGCAGCCAAGATGCGGGAGGGTCCTACGAGCAGTACTTC

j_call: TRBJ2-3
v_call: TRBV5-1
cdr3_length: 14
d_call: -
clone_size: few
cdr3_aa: CASSPGELADTQYF
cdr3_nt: TGCGCCAGCAGTCCCGGGGAGCTGGCAGATACGCAGTATTTT

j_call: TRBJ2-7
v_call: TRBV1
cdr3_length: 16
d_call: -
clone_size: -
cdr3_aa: CTSSPAHYRGTYEQYF
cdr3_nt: TGCACCAGCAGCCCCGCCCACTACAGGGGAACCTACGAGCAGTACTTC